The present T cell receptor (beta chain) was sequenced within a study of T cells after somatic rescue of genetic block. Method: immunoSEQ multiplex PCR; TCRdb's copy keeps in-frame clones and lacks some. Of approximately 7,600 clones listed, about 80% were seen once; the top ten hold roughly 25%. This CDR3 is 16 amino acids long. The germline V gene has CDR1 SNHLY and CDR2 FYNNEI. V was pared by 5 bases and J by 4 bases, with 11 bases of the junction left unmatched. This clone qualifies as medium-sized. Sequencing was carried out using peripheral blood mononuclear cells (PBMCs). The TCR originated in a boy aged 10-17 years. The chain is built from TRBV2 and TRBJ2-7; 10 nucleotides agree with TRBD2. The CDR3 loop is CASSPLLAGEWYEQYF. CDR3 nucleotides: TGTGCCAGCAGTCCACTTCTAGCGGGGGAGTGGTACGAGCAGTACTTC. Combining the CDR3 with reference TRBV2 and TRBJ2-7 gives the whole variable domain EPEVTQTPSHQVTQMGQEVILRCVPISNHLYFYWYRQILGQKVEFLVSFYNNEISEKSEIFDDQFSVERPDGSNFTLKIRSTKLEDSAMYFCASSPLLAGEWYEQYFGPGTRLTVT.